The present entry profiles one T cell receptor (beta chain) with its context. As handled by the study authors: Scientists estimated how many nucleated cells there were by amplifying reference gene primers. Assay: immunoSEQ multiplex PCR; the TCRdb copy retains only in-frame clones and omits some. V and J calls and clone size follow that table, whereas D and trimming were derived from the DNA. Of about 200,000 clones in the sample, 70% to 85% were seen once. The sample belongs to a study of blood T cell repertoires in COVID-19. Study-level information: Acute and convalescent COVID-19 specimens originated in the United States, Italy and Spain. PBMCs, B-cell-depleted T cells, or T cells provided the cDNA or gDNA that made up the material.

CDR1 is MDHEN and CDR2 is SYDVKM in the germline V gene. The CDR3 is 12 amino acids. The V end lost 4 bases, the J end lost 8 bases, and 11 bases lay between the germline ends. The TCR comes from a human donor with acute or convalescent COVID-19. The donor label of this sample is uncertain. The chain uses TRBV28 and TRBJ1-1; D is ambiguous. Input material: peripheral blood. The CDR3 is CASSSAGREAFF. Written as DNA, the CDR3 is TGTGCCAGCAGTTCGGCGGGTCGGGAAGCTTTCTTT.